The sequence of this TCR beta chain was determined in a study of blood T cell repertoires in COVID-19. Looking at the study overall: COVID-19 samples, acute and convalescent, were from the United States, Italy and Spain. Sources were T cells, B-cell-depleted T cells, or PBMCs; the material itself was cDNA or gDNA.

Authors' data handling: Estimates of nucleated cell counts were drawn from the amplification of reference gene primers. Sequencing used immunoSEQ multiplex PCR; TCRdb keeps in-frame clones, though not all of them. V, J and clone size are taken as reported in that table, and D and trimming were inferred from the DNA itself. Of roughly 200,000 clones in the sample, 85% are singletons; the top ten hold about 18%. CDR3 length: 12 residues. The junction had 4 bases not matched to a gene; V was cut back by 3 bases and J by 10 bases. The germline CDR1 and CDR2 sequences are SGHRS and YFSETQ. Seattle cases were enrolled at active infection and followed longitudinally. This clone was detected only a few times.

The TCR comes from a person aged 65 to 85 with COVID-19, enrolled during active disease. The sample taken for sequencing was peripheral blood. This chain uses TRBV5-1 with TRBJ2-1, with 7 bases lining up with TRBD2. CDR3 bases: TGCGCCAGCAGCTGGGGGGGACCGGAGCAGTTCTTC. It encodes CASSWGGPEQFF.